The clone carrying this T cell receptor beta chain was recorded many times. Its antigen is undetermined. This entry belongs to a study of T-cell reconstitution after alpha-beta-depleted transplantation in children. General study findings and limits: Alpha-beta T cells about two months after transplant reportedly derived from several hundred expanded graft clones.

Preparing the TCRbeta library involved the use of unique molecular identifiers. MiXCR, run by TCRdb on the PCR reads, gives a single entry per CDR3 protein. This sample yields 200,000 or so distinct CDR3 sequences, of which 5% to 7.5% are seen a single time; 4.5% belongs to the top ten. The CDR3 runs 13 residues. CDR1 and CDR2 (germline): SQVTM, ANQGSEA. V lost 3 bases and J 4 bases, leaving 12 bases between the germline ends. J is TRBJ1-2 and V is TRBV29-1, with D possibly matching TRBD1 (5 bases). The source of this sequence is a girl in the first two years of life with combined immunodeficiency, due to receive a stem cell transplant. The sample here was PBMCs, taken before TCRalphabeta/CD19-depleted stem cell transplant. The CDR3 spells CSVESRDSYGYTF. The DNA for the CDR3 is TGCAGCGTTGAGTCCCGGGACTCCTATGGCTACACCTTC.